Below are 27 T cell receptor beta chains sequenced from a single sample in a study of cytomegalovirus exposure and HLA in healthy donors. The PCR was carried out with 60 Vbeta primers and 13 Jbeta primers. This table comes from immunoSEQ multiplex PCR, and its TCRdb copy is limited to in-frame clones, with some not included. Of about 150,000 clones detected, more than 60% appear once; the ten largest clones hold roughly 10%. Input material: PBMCs. The receptors shown here come from a man aged 30 to 39 in good health and CMV-seropositive.

The V call is TRBV28, the J call TRBJ2-7; 9 bases are shared with TRBD2. Germline V CDR1 and CDR2: MDHEN, SYDVKM. V dropped 8 bases and J dropped 0; count of bases not matched to a gene: 8. The CDR3 is made up of 15 amino acids. The CDR3 DNA is TGTGCCAGCGCCACCGGGACTAGCTCCTCCTACGAGCAGTACTTC. Amino acids: CASATGTSSSYEQYF.

The table lists this clone with a few counts. J is TRBJ2-7 and V is TRBV7-8; a possible D gene is TRBD2 (5 bases). CDR1 and CDR2 from the germline V gene are SGHVS and FQNEAQ. The CDR3 contains 14 residues. Trimming pared 1 base from V and 3 bases from J, leaving 10 bases between. The CDR3 loop reads CASSLETGDYEQYF. CDR3 nucleotide sequence: TGTGCCAGCAGCTTAGAAACCGGGGACTACGAGCAGTACTTC.

This clone has more than one count but fewer than ten. V and J are TRBV7-6 and TRBJ1-2; weak D call: TRBD1 (6 bases). The CDR3 covers 13 residues. V shed 1 base and J shed 3 bases, with 6 bases lying between them. Germline loops: CDR1 SGHVS, CDR2 FNYEAQ. CDR3 protein: CASSLGTDYGYTF. The DNA for the CDR3 is TGTGCCAGCAGCTTAGGGACAGACTATGGCTACACCTTC.

V is TRBV5-8 and J is TRBJ2-5; D ambiguous. The CDR3 runs to 18 residues. V was trimmed by 3 bases and J by 4 bases, leaving 25 bases between them. Germline CDR1 reads SGHTS; CDR2 reads YDEGEE. CDR3: CASSWLVDLPTQRETQYF. Written as DNA, the CDR3 is TGTGCCAGCAGCTGGCTAGTCGATCTCCCCACGCAGCGAGAGACCCAGTACTTC.

This clone has only a few counts. The V gene is TRBV9, the J gene TRBJ2-1, with 7 bases identical to TRBD1. This CDR3 region has 15 residues. Germline V lookup: CDR1 SGDLS, CDR2 YYNGEE. The V gene end was trimmed by 4 bases and the J gene end by 3 bases; junction bases not matched to a gene: 7. CDR3 bases: TGTGCCAGCAGCCCCCGGGACAGCGACTACAATGAGCAGTTCTTC. As protein: CASSPRDSDYNEQFF. Full variable domain (rest looked up from reference TRBV9 and TRBJ2-1): DSGVTQTPKHLITATGQRVTLRCSPRSGDLSVYWYQQSLDQGLQFLIQYYNGEERAKGNILERFSAQQFPDLHSELNLSSLELGDSALYFCASSPRDSDYNEQFFGPGTRLTVL.

This clone was seen a few times. This chain connects TRBV30 to TRBJ2-2; D is perhaps TRBD1 (6 bases). In germline, CDR1 is GTSNPN, CDR2 SVGIG (reference sequence). This CDR3 is 13 amino acids long. V lost 5 bases, J lost 8 bases, and 15 bases lay in between. Written as DNA, the CDR3 is TGTGCCTGGGGGACAAATCTAGGAGGGGAGCTGTTTTTT. Translated, it gives CAWGTNLGGELFF.

The gene calls are TRBV30 and TRBJ2-7; maybe TRBD1 (7 bases). CDR3 length: 11 amino acids. Trimming took 4 bases from V and 6 from J, leaving 10 bases between them. In germline, CDR1 is GTSNPN, CDR2 SVGIG (reference sequence). The CDR3 DNA sequence: TGTGCCTGGACAGGGGGAGGCGAGCAGTACTTC. The encoded protein is CAWTGGGEQYF.

Only one count was recorded for this clone. This same CDR3 is encoded by further DNA sequences in the sample. The chain employs TRBV11-2 and TRBJ2-7; no definite D call. The V end was cut by 4 bases, the J end by 4 bases, with 5 bases between. CDR3 length equals 11 residues. Germline V gene sequence: CDR1 SGHAT, CDR2 FQNNGV. This CDR3 is CASSSQYEQYF. DNA for the CDR3: TGTGCCAGCAGCTCCCAGTACGAGCAGTACTTC.

This clone was counted a single time. Other nucleotide sequences in the sample specify the same CDR3. As DNA, the CDR3 is TGTGCCAGCAGTGAAGCTACAGGGGTAGGTCAGCCCCAGCATTTT. It translates to CASSEATGVGQPQHF. This chain connects TRBV6-1 to TRBJ1-5; 7 bases are a match to TRBD1. CDR3 size: 15 residues. The V gene's germline CDR1 is MNHNS and CDR2 SASEGT. V was clipped by 0 bases and J by 6 bases; unmatched bases: 5.

The V gene is TRBV6-6, the J gene TRBJ2-7; D perhaps matches TRBD2 (6 bases). The CDR3 has 15 residues. The V gene lost 4 bases and the J gene lost 1 base, with 14 bases spanning the gap. Germline-derived CDR1 and CDR2 are MNHNY and SVGAGI (reference sequence). The DNA of the CDR3 is TGTGCCAGCAGTTCGAATAGCGGAGCGTCCTACGAGCAGTACTTC. Its protein is CASSSNSGASYEQYF.

The rearrangement joins TRBV27 to TRBJ1-4; no clear D gene. The V gene's germline CDR1 is MNHEY and CDR2 SMNVEV (reference sequence). CDR3 length: 14 amino acids. V lost 6 bases to trimming and J lost 14 bases, with 22 bases between them. CDR3 sequence (DNA): TGTGCCAGCAGGCCAGGAGGGTCCTCGCCGAATCTGTTTTTT. It encodes CASRPGGSSPNLFF.

V gene TRBV7-9 combines with J gene TRBJ2-3, with D possibly being TRBD1 (6 bases). In germline, CDR1 is SEHNR, CDR2 FQNEAQ (reference sequence). This CDR3 is built from 14 residues. V was pared by 6 bases and J by 2 bases, with 12 bases between. CDR3 in DNA: TGTGCCAGCAGTCCGGACAGATACACAGATACGCAGTATTTT. It encodes CASSPDRYTDTQYF. Complete variable domain (other parts from reference TRBV7-9 and TRBJ2-3): DTGVSQNPRHKITKRGQNVTFRCDPISEHNRLYWYRQTLGQGPEFLTYFQNEAQLEKSRLLSDRFSAERPKGSFSTLEIQRTEQGDSAMYLCASSPDRYTDTQYFGPGTRLTVL.

The chain uses TRBV5-6 and TRBJ2-7, with 9 bases identical to TRBD1. The CDR3 length is 16 residues. Per the germline V gene, CDR1 is SGHDT and CDR2 is YYEEEE. J gave up 2 bases and V 5 bases, and 11 bases lay outside the gene matches. The DNA for the CDR3 is TGTGCCAGCAGTTCCGCCCCGGGACAGGGTCCCTACGAGCAGTACTTC. Translated: CASSSAPGQGPYEQYF. Based on the CDR3 plus reference TRBV5-6 and TRBJ2-7, the full variable domain is DAGVTQSPTHLIKTRGQQVTLRCSPKSGHDTVSWYQQALGQGPQFIFQYYEEEERQRGNFPDRFSGHQFPNYSSELNVNALLLGDSALYLCASSSAPGQGPYEQYFGPGTRLTVT.

The chain links TRBV7-3 to TRBJ2-7; 7 positions match TRBD2. The CDR3 sequence is 14 residues long. V gave up 5 bases and J gave up 0 bases; unmatched junction bases: 4. From germline, CDR1 is SGHTA and CDR2 FQGTGA. The CDR3 DNA sequence: TGTGCCAGCAGCCCACTAGCGAACTCCTACGAGCAGTACTTC. Translating it yields CASSPLANSYEQYF.

This clone has more than one count but fewer than ten. The chain uses TRBV7-9 and TRBJ2-1; 10 nucleotides line up with TRBD2. The CDR3 loop spans 16 amino acids. Trimming cost V 4 bases and J 6 bases; bases outside gene matches: 9. From germline, CDR1 is SEHNR and CDR2 FQNEAQ (reference sequence). The CDR3 bases are TGTGCCAGCAGCTCAGGGAGCGGGAGGGTTAGCAATGAGCAGTTCTTC. Protein product: CASSSGSGRVSNEQFF.

This clone was seen once. The CDR3 bases are TGCGCCAGCAGCTTAGACCCGCGCGGACAGGGAGGAACTGAAGCTTTCTTT. It specifies CASSLDPRGQGGTEAFF. This sequence joins TRBV5-1 and TRBJ1-1; 8 bases are a match to TRBD1. The length of the CDR3 is 17 residues. Germline values: CDR1 SGHRS, CDR2 YFSETQ. V gave up 2 bases and J gave up 5 bases; unmatched junction bases: 14.

As for this clone: This same CDR3 is encoded by further DNA sequences in the sample. The chain joins TRBV6-6 to TRBJ1-3; TRBD1 matches 7 bases. The J segment lost 3 bases and the V segment lost 9 bases, leaving 11 bases of the junction unmatched. Germline loops: CDR1 MNHNY, CDR2 SVGAGI (reference sequence). CDR3 size: 15 residues. CDR3 nucleotide sequence: TGTGCCAGTATCCGTTACAGGGGAGGTGGAAACACCATATATTTT. This gives the protein CASIRYRGGGNTIYF.

V usage is TRBV28 and J usage is TRBJ2-1; the match to TRBD1 covers 8 bases. After removal of 3 bases from V and 5 bases from J, the junction contained 9 bases not matched to a gene. This CDR3 comprises 16 residues. The germline V gene has CDR1 MDHEN and CDR2 SYDVKM. CDR3 residues: CASSLAGTGSHNEQFF. CDR3 DNA sequence: TGTGCCAGCAGTTTGGCCGGGACAGGCTCTCACAATGAGCAGTTCTTC.

V and J are TRBV7-9 and TRBJ2-7, with TRBD1 as a possible D gene (6 bases). The germline CDR1 and CDR2 sequences are SEHNR and FQNEAQ (reference sequence). Trimming removed 5 bases from V and 4 bases from J, with 21 bases in between. The CDR3 covers 16 residues. CDR3 in DNA: TGTGCCAGCAGCCCACCGATGGGACACCTAGTTTACGAGCAGTACTTC. This codes for CASSPPMGHLVYEQYF. Together with reference TRBV7-9 and TRBJ2-7, the CDR3 gives the full variable domain: DTGVSQNPRHKITKRGQNVTFRCDPISEHNRLYWYRQTLGQGPEFLTYFQNEAQLEKSRLLSDRFSAERPKGSFSTLEIQRTEQGDSAMYLCASSPPMGHLVYEQYFGPGTRLTVT.

The J gene is TRBJ2-1, the V gene TRBV4-1; D is unresolved. The CDR3 is made up of 14 amino acids. Per germline, CDR1 MGHRA and CDR2 YSYEKL. Trimming removed 5 bases at V and 4 bases at J, with 12 bases between. Here the CDR3 DNA reads TGCGCCAGCAGCTCCCCTGCAGGTTACAATGAGCAGTTCTTC. Translating gives CASSSPAGYNEQFF.

The chain uses TRBV2 and TRBJ1-4; 9 bases are shared with TRBD1. Unmatched junction bases numbered 13, after V lost 3 bases and J lost 14 bases. The CDR3 loop spans 15 amino acids. The germline gives CDR1 SNHLY, CDR2 FYNNEI. CDR3 region: CASSEFTGTGRFLFF. The CDR3 DNA reads TGTGCCAGCAGTGAGTTTACCGGGACAGGGCGGTTTCTGTTTTTT.

The rearrangement links TRBV28 to TRBJ2-4; 7 bases line up with TRBD2. Trimming took 6 bases from V and 1 from J; bases not matched to a gene: 6. Per the germline V gene, CDR1 is MDHEN and CDR2 is SYDVKM. The length of the CDR3 is 15 residues. CDR3 region: CASSGAGEAKNIQYF. CDR3 nucleotides: TGTGCCAGCAGCGGGGCGGGAGAGGCCAAAAACATTCAGTACTTC.

This clone turned up a few times. The chain joins TRBV5-1 to TRBJ2-5, with 7 bases matching TRBD1. This CDR3 is built from 14 residues. Germline assignment: CDR1 SGHRS and CDR2 YFSETQ. V lost 6 bases to trimming and J lost 1 base; unmatched junction nucleotides: 6. The CDR3 protein is CASTLGQTQETQYF. The CDR3 DNA reads as TGCGCCAGCACCCTGGGACAGACCCAAGAGACCCAGTACTTC.

The chain has TRBV18 and TRBJ2-7, with D tentatively TRBD2 (7 bases). The CDR3 totals 15 residues. Germline-derived CDR1 and CDR2 are KGHSH and LQKENI. V lost 3 bases and J lost 1, with 13 bases in between. The CDR3 nucleotides are TGTGCCAGCTCACCGACAGGCGGGGGTTCCTACGAGCAGTACTTC. Protein product: CASSPTGGGSYEQYF.

This clone appeared a few times. The chain combines TRBV6-6 with TRBJ1-1; 7 positions agree with TRBD1. V gave up 1 base and J gave up 0 bases; unmatched junction bases: 2. CDR3 size: 15 residues. The germline V gene encodes CDR1 MNHNY and CDR2 SVGAGI (reference sequence). CDR3 DNA sequence: TGTGCCAGCAGTTACTGGGGGACAGTGAACACTGAAGCTTTCTTT. Protein sequence: CASSYWGTVNTEAFF.

J is TRBJ2-7 and V is TRBV7-9; perhaps TRBD1 as D (6 bases). Germline CDR1 reads SEHNR; CDR2 reads FQNEAQ (reference sequence). The length of the CDR3 is 14 residues. V was cut by 6 bases and J by 6 bases, with 18 bases left in between. This chain's CDR3 is CASRSDRLGAEQYF. CDR3 coding DNA: TGTGCCAGCAGATCCGACAGGCTTGGAGCCGAGCAGTACTTC.

The genes are TRBV5-8 and TRBJ2-2, with D perhaps TRBD1 (6 bases). Germline V gives CDR1 SGHTS, CDR2 YDEGEE. The CDR3 length is 17 residues. Trimming shortened V by 0 bases and J by 2 bases, and 14 bases separated the two germline ends. The DNA of the CDR3 is TGTGCCAGCAGCTTGGTACCTAGGACAGCTAACACCGGGGAGCTGTTTTTT. Its translation: CASSLVPRTANTGELFF.